This TCR beta chain was identified during a study of blood T cells in healthy people across ages. The extraction recovered at least 5.5 micrograms of total RNA per sample. This clonotype was counted between two and nine times. As yet, its antigen is unknown. Sample-barcoded 5' priming and a J-beta primer mix drove a second PCR of roughly 6 to 12 cycles. MiXCR was run by TCRdb on the 5' RACE reads, yielding one entry per CDR3 protein. Among approximately 1,700,000 distinct CDR3 sequences listed, roughly two fifths were seen once. Study outcomes and limitations: A strong correlation was found between TCR beta diversity and the percentage of naive T cells.

V lost 6 bases to trimming and J lost 3 bases, with 12 bases between them. Germline CDR1 is MNHEY and CDR2 is SMNVEV (reference sequence). The CDR3 has 13 amino acids. The sample consisted of blood. The source of this sequence is a human donor in good health. The chain joins TRBV27 to TRBJ2-7, with TRBD1 as a possible D gene (6 bases). CDR3 loop: CASRRTDFYEQYF. The CDR3 bases are TGTGCCAGCAGGAGGACAGACTTCTACGAGCAGTACTTC.